This T cell receptor beta chain was obtained from a study of shared clonotypes between healthy human individuals. Findings of the study overall: In this cohort, only blood was sampled, and tissue repertoires likely differ. The study found about 5% of naive CD4 clonotypes shared across a handful of donors.

In germline, CDR1 is SGHRS, CDR2 YFSETQ. CDR3 length: 15 amino acids. With V trimmed by 4 bases and J by 0 bases, 6 bases remained unmatched. Details on this clone: What it binds is unknown.

Several immunoSEQ plates received, in even portions, the genomic DNA of each subset. Assay: immunoSEQ multiplex PCR; the TCRdb copy retains only in-frame clones and omits some. The sample has some 2 million clones, roughly 94% seen once. The sequence derives from a man younger than 30 in good health. The J gene is TRBJ2-7, the V gene TRBV5-1; 8 nucleotides agree with TRBD1. Sequencing used naive CD4+ T cells sorted from blood. Subset denoted: CD45RA+ positively selected. The CDR3 spells CASSPRGLGSYEQYF. CDR3 in DNA: TGCGCCAGCAGCCCCAGGGGGCTGGGCTCCTACGAGCAGTACTTC.